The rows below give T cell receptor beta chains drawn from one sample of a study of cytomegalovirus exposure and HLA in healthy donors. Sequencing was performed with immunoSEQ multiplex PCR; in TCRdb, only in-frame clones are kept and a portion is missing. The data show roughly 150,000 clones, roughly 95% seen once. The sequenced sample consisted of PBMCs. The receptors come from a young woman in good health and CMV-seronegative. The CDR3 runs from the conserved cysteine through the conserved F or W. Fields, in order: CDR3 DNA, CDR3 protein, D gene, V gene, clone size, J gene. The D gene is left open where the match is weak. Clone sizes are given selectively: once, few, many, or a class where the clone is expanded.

DNA: TGTGCCAGTAGCCCGAACCTAGGGGAAATATACGAGCAGTACTTC
CDR3: CASSPNLGEIYEQYF
D: .
V: TRBV19
size: .
J: TRBJ2-7

DNA: TGTGCCAGCAGCTTTGCAGGGGCACTGGAGACCCAGTACTTC
CDR3: CASSFAGALETQYF
D: .
V: TRBV5-6
size: .
J: TRBJ2-5

DNA: TGTGCCAGCAGTTACGATAAGTTCGGTTATGGCTACACCTTC
CDR3: CASSYDKFGYGYTF
D: .
V: TRBV6-5
size: .
J: TRBJ1-2

DNA: TGCGCCAGCAGCCAAGAGGGCAATCCCCTTTCCCTCCACTTT
CDR3: CASSQEGNPLSLHF
D: .
V: TRBV4-3
size: once
J: TRBJ1-6

DNA: TGTGCCAGCTCACCTACAGGGAGCTACGAGCAGTACTTC
CDR3: CASSPTGSYEQYF
D: .
V: TRBV18
size: once
J: TRBJ2-7

DNA: TGTGCCAGCAGCTCGACGGGACTTGGATCCGGGGAGCTGTTTTTT
CDR3: CASSSTGLGSGELFF
D: .
V: TRBV7-2
size: .
J: TRBJ2-2

DNA: TGTGCCAGCAGTGGGAGATCGGCTGAAGCTTTCTTT
CDR3: CASSGRSAEAFF
D: .
V: TRBV11-3
size: once
J: TRBJ1-1

DNA: TGTGCCAGCAGTGAGGAACAGGGTGGGGACATTCAGTACTTC
CDR3: CASSEEQGGDIQYF
D: .
V: TRBV6-5
size: .
J: TRBJ2-4

DNA: TGTGCCAGCAGTTACGGGCGGGGGCGGGAGACCCAGTACTTC
CDR3: CASSYGRGRETQYF
D: .
V: TRBV6-5
size: .
J: TRBJ2-5

DNA: TGTGCCACCGAACGCCAGGGGGCTCGGGAAAAACTGTTTTTT
CDR3: CATERQGAREKLFF
D: TRBD1
V: TRBV6-1
size: .
J: TRBJ1-4

DNA: TGCGCCAGCAGCCTTCTAGCGGGGGGAACGAACACCGGGGAGCTGTTTTTT
CDR3: CASSLLAGGTNTGELFF
D: TRBD2
V: TRBV23-1
size: .
J: TRBJ2-2

DNA: TGTGCCAGCAGCTTGGGGCGGAGCGGGGAGCTGTTTTTT
CDR3: CASSLGRSGELFF
D: .
V: TRBV5-6
size: .
J: TRBJ2-2

DNA: TGTGCCTGGAGTCGGAGGACCCAAGAGACCCAGTACTTC
CDR3: CAWSRRTQETQYF
D: .
V: TRBV30
size: .
J: TRBJ2-5

DNA: TGTGCCAGCAGACGACAGGGTAGCTCCTACAATGAGCAGTTCTTC
CDR3: CASRRQGSSYNEQFF
D: TRBD1
V: TRBV6-5
size: .
J: TRBJ2-1

DNA: TGTGCCAGTAGAATCAGGGATAGGGACACCTATCAGCCCCAGCATTTT
CDR3: CASRIRDRDTYQPQHF
D: .
V: TRBV19
size: .
J: TRBJ1-5

DNA: TGCGCCAGCAGCTTGGCGGGCCGGGACACGAACACCGGGGAGCTGTTTTTT
CDR3: CASSLAGRDTNTGELFF
D: .
V: TRBV5-1
size: .
J: TRBJ2-2

DNA: TGTGCCAGCAGCCGAGCTGGGACAGGGTTAGAACTGGACGAGCAGTACTTC
CDR3: CASSRAGTGLELDEQYF
D: TRBD1
V: TRBV7-2
size: .
J: TRBJ2-7

DNA: TGTGCCAGCAGCTTAACCTCGGTCCAGGGGCGCGCCTACAATGAGCAGTTCTTC
CDR3: CASSLTSVQGRAYNEQFF
D: .
V: TRBV7-3
size: .
J: TRBJ2-1

DNA: TGTGCCAGCAGTCCCAGGGGGATCTCCTACGAGCAGTACTTC
CDR3: CASSPRGISYEQYF
D: TRBD1
V: TRBV27
size: .
J: TRBJ2-7

DNA: TGTGCTAGTGCCCTCGAGTGGGGGGCGAACACCGGGGAGCTGTTTTTT
CDR3: CASALEWGANTGELFF
D: .
V: TRBV12-5
size: .
J: TRBJ2-2

DNA: TGTGCCAGCAGGCCGGACAGGACCTATGGCTACACCTTC
CDR3: CASRPDRTYGYTF
D: TRBD1
V: TRBV7-2
size: .
J: TRBJ1-2

DNA: TGCGCCAGCAGCCGCTCGCAGGGGCAGGGCGATGAGCAGTACTTC
CDR3: CASSRSQGQGDEQYF
D: .
V: TRBV4-3
size: .
J: TRBJ2-7

DNA: TGTGCCAGCAGCCCCCTGGAGAGCACCGGGGAGCTGTTTTTT
CDR3: CASSPLESTGELFF
D: .
V: TRBV5-4
size: .
J: TRBJ2-2

DNA: TGTGCCAGCAGAAAAGGCGGGGGGGCCGGGGAGCTGTTTTTT
CDR3: CASRKGGGAGELFF
D: TRBD2
V: TRBV6-5
size: .
J: TRBJ2-2

DNA: TGTGCCAGCAGCTTTACAGGGAACACTGAAGCTTTCTTT
CDR3: CASSFTGNTEAFF
D: .
V: TRBV5-6
size: once
J: TRBJ1-1

DNA: TGTGCCAGCAGCCAGAAAATGAGGGACGGAACCCAAGCGGGCGAGCAGTACTTC
CDR3: CASSQKMRDGTQAGEQYF
D: .
V: TRBV7-9
size: .
J: TRBJ2-7

DNA: TGTGCCAGCAGTTATGACGTGGGAGGGCAGCCCCAGCATTTT
CDR3: CASSYDVGGQPQHF
D: .
V: TRBV6-5
size: .
J: TRBJ1-5

DNA: TGTGCCAGCGACAGGGCTAGCGGGGACCCTAGGCAAAACTCCTACGAGCAGTACTTC
CDR3: CASDRASGDPRQNSYEQYF
D: TRBD2
V: TRBV7-9
size: .
J: TRBJ2-7

DNA: TGTGCCAGCACCGACCGGAGGACAGGGAACACCGGGGAGCTGTTTTTT
CDR3: CASTDRRTGNTGELFF
D: TRBD1
V: TRBV7-2
size: .
J: TRBJ2-2

DNA: TGCGCCAGCAGCCAAGAAGGCAACAGGCAAGAGACCCAGTACTTC
CDR3: CASSQEGNRQETQYF
D: .
V: TRBV4-3
size: .
J: TRBJ2-5

DNA: TGTGCCAGCAGCTTCAGTGGGGGGGCGACCGGGGAGCTGTTTTTT
CDR3: CASSFSGGATGELFF
D: .
V: TRBV5-6
size: .
J: TRBJ2-2

DNA: TGCGCCAGCAGTAGAGGCAGAACTGGAAACACCATATATTTT
CDR3: CASSRGRTGNTIYF
D: .
V: TRBV5-1
size: .
J: TRBJ1-3

DNA: TGTGCCAGCAGTGAGCCAGGGACAGGGTATGGCTACACCTTC
CDR3: CASSEPGTGYGYTF
D: TRBD1
V: TRBV6-1
size: .
J: TRBJ1-2

DNA: TGTGCCATAGGAGGGGGCAGTAATCAGCCCCAGCATTTT
CDR3: CAIGGGSNQPQHF
D: TRBD1
V: TRBV10-3
size: .
J: TRBJ1-5

DNA: TGTGCCAGCTCACACCGGGACTCTGTCACAGATACGCAGTATTTT
CDR3: CASSHRDSVTDTQYF
D: .
V: TRBV18
size: .
J: TRBJ2-3

DNA: TGTGCCAGTAGTTCCCCCGACAGGGATGAAAAACTGTTTTTT
CDR3: CASSSPDRDEKLFF
D: TRBD1
V: TRBV19
size: .
J: TRBJ1-4

DNA: TGCGCCAGCAGCTTGGGGACAGGGGACACTGAAGCTTTCTTT
CDR3: CASSLGTGDTEAFF
D: TRBD1
V: TRBV5-1
size: .
J: TRBJ1-1

DNA: TGTGCCAGCAGCCACTTTGGGGAGACAGGGGGCGCAGAGGAGACCCAGTACTTC
CDR3: CASSHFGETGGAEETQYF
D: TRBD1
V: TRBV11-2
size: .
J: TRBJ2-5

DNA: TGTGCCAGCAGGACGGACAGGGGGCGCAGGGAAAAACTGTTTTTT
CDR3: CASRTDRGRREKLFF
D: TRBD1
V: TRBV6-1
size: .
J: TRBJ1-4

DNA: TGTGCCAGCAGCTCACCCAGGGGGCTCAACTATGGCTACACCTTC
CDR3: CASSSPRGLNYGYTF
D: TRBD1
V: TRBV7-9
size: .
J: TRBJ1-2

DNA: TGCGCCAGCACTTCGCCAGGGGGCCATGAAAAACTGTTTTTT
CDR3: CASTSPGGHEKLFF
D: TRBD1
V: TRBV5-1
size: once
J: TRBJ1-4

DNA: TGTGCCAGCAGTTTATCAGGGGTCCAAGAGACCCAGTACTTC
CDR3: CASSLSGVQETQYF
D: .
V: TRBV27
size: .
J: TRBJ2-5

DNA: TGTGCCAGCAGCTTGGGGACAGGGGGCGAGCAGTACTTC
CDR3: CASSLGTGGEQYF
D: TRBD1
V: TRBV5-5
size: .
J: TRBJ2-7

DNA: TGTGCCAGCAGTCCCTCGACAGGGTACGAGGAGGAAGCTTTCTTT
CDR3: CASSPSTGYEEEAFF
D: TRBD1
V: TRBV6-6
size: .
J: TRBJ1-1

DNA: TGTGCCACCAGCAGAGGGGGACTAGAAGCTTTCTTT
CDR3: CATSRGGLEAFF
D: .
V: TRBV15
size: .
J: TRBJ1-1

DNA: TGTGCCAGCATTCCGACTAGAGAAGAGACCCAGTACTTC
CDR3: CASIPTREETQYF
D: .
V: TRBV2
size: .
J: TRBJ2-5

DNA: TGTGCGGCGAGGGGGGGCAATGAGCAGTTCTTC
CDR3: CAARGGNEQFF
D: .
V: TRBV6-6
size: .
J: TRBJ2-1

DNA: TGTGCCAGCAGCTTGTTGGAGTGGTCGGCTGGCTACACCTTC
CDR3: CASSLLEWSAGYTF
D: .
V: TRBV7-9
size: .
J: TRBJ1-2

DNA: TGTGCCAGCAGCTTAGGCGGGGGTAGCACAGATACGCAGTATTTT
CDR3: CASSLGGGSTDTQYF
D: TRBD2
V: TRBV11-3
size: .
J: TRBJ2-3

DNA: TGTGCCAGCAGTGGTGTACATAACTATGGCTACACCTTC
CDR3: CASSGVHNYGYTF
D: .
V: TRBV2
size: .
J: TRBJ1-2

DNA: TGTGCCAGCAGTCTCGACAGAAGCTCTGGAAACACCATATATTTT
CDR3: CASSLDRSSGNTIYF
D: .
V: TRBV6-5
size: .
J: TRBJ1-3

DNA: TGTGCCAGCTCACCTTCCGGGAGCTACGAGCAGTACTTC
CDR3: CASSPSGSYEQYF
D: .
V: TRBV18
size: .
J: TRBJ2-7

DNA: TGTGCCAGCAGTCCCGGTACAGGTATCTCCTACGAGCAGTACTTC
CDR3: CASSPGTGISYEQYF
D: .
V: TRBV5-4
size: once
J: TRBJ2-7

DNA: TGTGCCAGCAGTAAAGACAGGGGGAAAAACTATGGCTACACCTTC
CDR3: CASSKDRGKNYGYTF
D: TRBD1
V: TRBV6-5
size: once
J: TRBJ1-2

DNA: TGTGCCAGCAGCCCCGATGGAGGGGAGGCACCCCTCCACTTT
CDR3: CASSPDGGEAPLHF
D: .
V: TRBV7-9
size: .
J: TRBJ1-6

DNA: TGTGCCAGCAGTGGGGAGCGGGGGGCATTTTCCGGGGAGCTGTTTTTT
CDR3: CASSGERGAFSGELFF
D: TRBD2
V: TRBV2
size: .
J: TRBJ2-2